This T cell receptor beta chain was profiled in a study of Ad26.COV2.S vaccination and SARS-CoV-2 variants. The CDR3 spans 16 residues. Germline V gene sequence: CDR1 SGHRS, CDR2 YFSETQ. This table comes from immunoSEQ multiplex PCR, and its TCRdb copy is limited to in-frame clones, with some not included. The data show under 550,000 clones, around nine tenths seen once. Noted treatment: 15 to 20 received Ad26.COV2.S at low or high dose, single or two shots; several received placebo; per-sample allocation not given. Following the first vaccine or placebo injection, samples were taken on day 63. The sample came from a Boston adult aged 18-55 years. Study findings and constraints: Placebo recipients showed lower spike-specific TCR breadth than vaccinees. There was a possibility that the TCR breadth and depth analyses underestimated total T cell responses.

About this clone itself: As yet, its antigen is unknown. A read error may account for a junction end that differs from germline.

The sequences come from peripheral blood, collected in a trial of Ad26.COV2.S vaccine versus placebo. The chain is built from TRBV5-1 and TRBJ1-1; weak D call: TRBD1 (6 bases). This receptor was identified in a person aged 18 to 65 who received the Ad26.COV2.S COVID-19 vaccine or a placebo. CDR3 sequence: CASSLGTIMLKTEAFF. DNA for the CDR3: TGCGCCAGCAGCTTAGGGACAATTATGTTGAAGACTGAAGCTTTCTTT.